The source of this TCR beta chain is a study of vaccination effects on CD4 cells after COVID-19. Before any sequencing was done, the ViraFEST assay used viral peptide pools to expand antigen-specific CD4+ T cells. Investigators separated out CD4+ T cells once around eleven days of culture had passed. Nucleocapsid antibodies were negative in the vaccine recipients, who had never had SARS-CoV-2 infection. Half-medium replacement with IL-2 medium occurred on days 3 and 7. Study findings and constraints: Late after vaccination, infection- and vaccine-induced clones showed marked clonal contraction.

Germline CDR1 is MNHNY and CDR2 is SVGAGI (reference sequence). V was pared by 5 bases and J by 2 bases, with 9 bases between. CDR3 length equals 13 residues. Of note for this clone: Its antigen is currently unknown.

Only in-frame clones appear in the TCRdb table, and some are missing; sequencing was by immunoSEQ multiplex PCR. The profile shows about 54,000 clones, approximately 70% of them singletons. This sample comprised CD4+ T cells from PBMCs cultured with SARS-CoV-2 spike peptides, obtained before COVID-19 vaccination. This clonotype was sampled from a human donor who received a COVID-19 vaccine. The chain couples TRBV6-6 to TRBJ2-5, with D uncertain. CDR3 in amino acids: CASSGLGQETQYF. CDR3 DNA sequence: TGTGCCAGCAGTGGGCTAGGACAAGAGACCCAGTACTTC.